The present TCR beta chain was sequenced within a study of blood T cells in healthy people across ages. Across the whole study: For every two T cells, template switching captured about one barcoded beta molecule. Study-wide results and caveats: Changes seen in expanded clonotypes were possibly confounded by donor CMV status left unknown.

Per sample, a minimum of 7 million PBMCs were isolated. A second roughly 7 to 11 cycle PCR used barcoded and J-beta primers. TCRdb re-called the 5' RACE reads with MiXCR, one entry per CDR3 protein. Of about 1.5 million distinct CDR3 sequences listed, about 43% are singletons. V lost 1 base and J 4 bases, leaving 12 bases between the germline ends. This CDR3 contains 15 residues. The germline V gene has CDR1 LGHDT and CDR2 YNNKEL (reference sequence). Comments on this clonotype: Its target is not known.

The sequence derives from a woman between 18 and 29 years old in good health. J is TRBJ2-3 and V is TRBV3-1; D tentatively reads TRBD1 or TRBD2 (5 bases each). The material sequenced was blood. DNA of the CDR3: TGTGCCAGCAGCCAAGGACAATTGGGGGCAGATACGCAGTATTTT. It specifies CASSQGQLGADTQYF.